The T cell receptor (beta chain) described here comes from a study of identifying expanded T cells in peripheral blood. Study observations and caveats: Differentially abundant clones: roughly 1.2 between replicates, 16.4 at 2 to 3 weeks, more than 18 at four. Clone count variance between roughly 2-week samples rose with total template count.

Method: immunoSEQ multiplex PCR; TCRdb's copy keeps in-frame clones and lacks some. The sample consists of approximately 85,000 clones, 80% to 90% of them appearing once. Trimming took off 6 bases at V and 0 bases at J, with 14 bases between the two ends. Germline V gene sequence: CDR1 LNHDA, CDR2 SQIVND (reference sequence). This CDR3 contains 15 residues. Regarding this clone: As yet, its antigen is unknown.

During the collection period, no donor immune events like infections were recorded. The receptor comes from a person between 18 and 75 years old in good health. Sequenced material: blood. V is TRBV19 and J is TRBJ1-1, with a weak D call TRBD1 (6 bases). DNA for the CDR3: TGTGCCAGTAGCCCGTGGACAGACATGAACACTGAAGCTTTCTTT. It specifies CASSPWTDMNTEAFF.